Detailed here is one T cell receptor (beta chain). The antigen is undetermined. The CDR3 loop spans 13 amino acids. Germline V gives CDR1 MNHEY, CDR2 SMNVEV (reference sequence). V was pared by 3 bases and J by 0 bases, with 5 bases between. The sample comes from a study of untreated major depressive disorder. The method was immunoSEQ multiplex PCR; TCRdb's version includes in-frame clones alone and lacks a portion of them. The table includes approximately 20,000 clones, about 85% detected once. Findings of the study overall: Sequencing showed nonsignificant TRBV25-01 and TRBV02-01 differences matching flow cytometry.

The specimen was CD4+ T cells from PBMCs. This TCR was sampled from a woman aged 25 to 39 in good health. The chain carries TRBV27 and TRBJ1-2; D gene ambiguous. The CDR3 spells CASSFSANYGYTF. In DNA, the CDR3 is TGTGCCAGCAGTTTTTCCGCTAACTATGGCTACACCTTC.